What follows are 5 T cell receptor beta chains derived from one specimen sequenced in a study of blood T cell repertoires in COVID-19. The data were produced by immunoSEQ multiplex PCR, yet TCRdb's version contains in-frame clones alone and is incomplete. The sample lists some 45,000 clones; more than 65% were seen once. Sequencing used peripheral blood. Receptors originate from a human donor in a cohort sampled during active COVID-19.

J is TRBJ1-2 and V is TRBV6-6, with 10 positions matching TRBD1. CDR3 length: 16 amino acids. Per germline, CDR1 MNHNY and CDR2 SVGAGI (reference sequence). V lost 5 bases to trimming and J lost 7 bases; unmatched junction nucleotides: 13. The CDR3 protein is CASSQVVTGGASGYTF. In DNA, the CDR3 is TGTGCCAGCAGTCAAGTCGTGACAGGGGGCGCATCTGGCTACACCTTC.

The chain carries TRBV11-2 and TRBJ2-7; TRBD1 might be the D (5 bases). V shed 0 bases and J shed 6 bases, with 15 bases lying between them. Looked up from germline, CDR1 is SGHAT and CDR2 is FQNNGV. The CDR3 covers 15 residues. CDR3 in amino acids: CASSLDFDVGAEQYF. In nucleotides, the CDR3 is TGTGCCAGCAGCTTAGATTTCGACGTAGGGGCCGAGCAGTACTTC. The entire variable domain, with the rest obtained from reference TRBV11-2 and TRBJ2-7, is as follows: EAGVAQSPRYKIIEKRQSVAFWCNPISGHATLYWYQQILGQGPKLLIQFQNNGVVDDSQLPKDRFSAERLKGVDSTLKIQPAKLEDSAVYLCASSLDFDVGAEQYFGPGTRLTVT.

This clone has just one count. This chain uses TRBV5-1 with TRBJ2-3; D is possibly TRBD1 (6 bases). Germline lookup yields CDR1 SGHRS and CDR2 YFSETQ. V was trimmed by 4 bases and J by 6 bases, leaving 15 bases between them. The CDR3 is made up of 14 amino acids. As DNA, the CDR3 is TGCGCCAGCAGCCGGGACACATCAGGGGATACGCAGTATTTT. It translates to CASSRDTSGDTQYF.

The chain recombines TRBV6-6 with TRBJ2-5, with D possibly matching TRBD2 (5 bases). The ends were cut back, 6 bases at V and 3 bases at J, with 11 bases in the middle. The CDR3 covers 13 residues. The germline gives CDR1 MNHNY, CDR2 SVGAGI (reference sequence). The CDR3 DNA sequence: TGTGCCAGCAGGGACGGAGGAGAAGAGACCCAGTACTTC. Its protein product is CASRDGGEETQYF.

This chain connects TRBV11-2 to TRBJ1-1; the D is unclear. CDR1 and CDR2 (germline): SGHAT, FQNNGV. The CDR3 is made up of 14 amino acids. V was trimmed by 2 bases and J by 1 base, leaving 8 bases between them. The CDR3 region is CASSLLRGNTEAFF. In DNA form, the CDR3 reads TGTGCCAGCAGCTTACTGAGAGGGAACACTGAAGCTTTCTTT. The whole variable domain, remainder taken from reference TRBV11-2 and TRBJ1-1, is EAGVAQSPRYKIIEKRQSVAFWCNPISGHATLYWYQQILGQGPKLLIQFQNNGVVDDSQLPKDRFSAERLKGVDSTLKIQPAKLEDSAVYLCASSLLRGNTEAFFGQGTRLTVV.